The 20 T cell receptor beta chains below all came from one sample that was sequenced in a study of Ad26.COV2.S vaccination and SARS-CoV-2 variants. Sample treatment: around 19 received Ad26.COV2.S at low or high dose, single or two shots; several received placebo; per-sample allocation not given. Day 63 after the first injection of vaccine or placebo was the sampling time. The table came from immunoSEQ multiplex PCR; TCRdb's copy has only in-frame clones and leaves some out. The sample lists roughly 700,000 clones, around 89% occurring once. The material sequenced was peripheral blood, taken in a trial of Ad26.COV2.S vaccine versus placebo. These receptors all come from a person aged 18-65 years who received the Ad26.COV2.S COVID-19 vaccine or a placebo.

The chain has TRBV19 and TRBJ1-1; D might be TRBD1 (6 bases). V lost 5 bases and J 5 bases, leaving 27 bases between the germline ends. Per the germline V gene, CDR1 is LNHDA and CDR2 is SQIVND (reference sequence). CDR3 length: 18 residues. The CDR3 bases are TGTGCCAGTAGTCAGCCCACGACAGGAGGCGAAATGGTGACTGAAGCTTTCTTT. Protein sequence: CASSQPTTGGEMVTEAFF.

V gene TRBV6-5 combines with J gene TRBJ1-4; tentative D call: TRBD1 (5 bases). The germline V and J ends were trimmed by 8 bases and 3 bases, with 16 bases remaining between them. Germline CDR1 is MNHEY and CDR2 is SVGAGI. The CDR3 is 15 amino acids. CDR3 amino acids: CASGTTGRANEKLFF. The CDR3, as DNA: TGTGCCAGCGGGACCACGGGGAGGGCTAATGAAAAACTGTTTTTT.

The chain employs TRBV5-1 and TRBJ1-2; D not resolved. This CDR3 has 15 amino acids. CDR1 is SGHRS and CDR2 is YFSETQ in the germline V gene. V was trimmed by 4 bases and J by 3 bases, leaving 16 bases between them. The CDR3: CASSLRQGGDYGYTF. The CDR3 DNA reads TGCGCCAGCAGCCTAAGACAAGGAGGCGACTATGGCTACACCTTC.

The chain carries TRBV7-2 and TRBJ2-2; 8 positions agree with TRBD2. CDR1 SGHTA and CDR2 FQGNSA come from the germline V gene. There are 16 residues in the CDR3. V lost 5 bases to trimming and J lost 1 base; unmatched junction nucleotides: 6. The CDR3 coding sequence is TGTGCCAGCAGCCCTCCGGGACTAGAGAACACCGGGGAGCTGTTTTTT. Its translation is CASSPPGLENTGELFF.

The J gene is TRBJ2-7, the V gene TRBV5-1, with 9 positions matching TRBD1. CDR3 size: 14 residues. CDR1 and CDR2 from the germline V gene are SGHRS and YFSETQ. The junction had 5 bases not matched to a gene; V was cut back by 4 bases and J by 3 bases. The DNA of the CDR3 is TGCGCCAGCAGCGAACCGGGACAGGGCTACGAGCAGTACTTC. It translates to CASSEPGQGYEQYF.

The chain couples TRBV9 to TRBJ1-3; D is possibly TRBD1 (6 bases). The CDR3 runs to 16 residues. V dropped 4 bases and J dropped 2 bases, with 16 bases sitting between them. Per the germline V gene, CDR1 is SGDLS and CDR2 is YYNGEE. This chain's CDR3 is CASSPRGEGTGNTIYF. The CDR3 DNA follows: TGTGCCAGCAGCCCCAGGGGAGAGGGGACTGGAAACACCATATATTTT.

This clone was counted a single time. The rearrangement links TRBV10-3 to TRBJ2-3, with 7 bases that match TRBD1. With V trimmed by 4 bases and J by 4 bases, 5 bases remained unmatched. Germline lookup yields CDR1 ENHRY and CDR2 SYGVKD. CDR3 length equals 14 residues. CDR3 in amino acids: CAISGQGQSDTQYF. In DNA form, the CDR3 reads TGTGCCATCAGTGGACAGGGTCAATCAGATACGCAGTATTTT.

This chain joins TRBV7-8 and TRBJ2-7; 12 bases are shared with TRBD2. V was clipped by 2 bases and J by 2 bases; unmatched bases: 4. The germline CDR1 and CDR2 sequences are SGHVS and FQNEAQ. The CDR3 length is 16 residues. The CDR3 nucleotides read TGTGCCAGCAGCTTATGGACTAGCGGGGAGCCCTACGAGCAGTACTTC. Translated, it gives CASSLWTSGEPYEQYF.

The rearrangement links TRBV24-1 to TRBJ1-2; 12 bases agree with TRBD1. Germline loops: CDR1 KGHDR, CDR2 SFDVKD. Losses at the gene ends were 9 bases for V and 5 bases for J; bases not matched to a gene: 9. The CDR3 covers 15 residues. CDR3 bases: TGTGCCACCTCCGGGACAGGGGGCGCTGGGTATGGCTACACCTTC. As protein: CATSGTGGAGYGYTF.

To note about this clone: In the same sample, other DNA sequences code for this CDR3. V usage is TRBV6-5 and J usage is TRBJ1-1; D remains unclear. The CDR3 spans 13 residues. The V and J ends lost 2 bases and 1 base respectively, with 5 bases between them. Germline values: CDR1 MNHEY, CDR2 SVGAGI. In DNA, the CDR3 is TGTGCCAGCAGTTACCGGGGGAACACTGAAGCTTTCTTT. The encoded protein is CASSYRGNTEAFF.

V and J are TRBV6-5 and TRBJ1-2, with D uncertain. V was clipped by 2 bases and J by 0 bases, with 13 bases between them. The germline CDR1 and CDR2 sequences are MNHEY and SVGAGI. This CDR3 region has 16 residues. The CDR3 DNA reads as TGTGCCAGCAGTTACAGCACAGCTGGCTCTAACTATGGCTACACCTTC. As protein: CASSYSTAGSNYGYTF.

In its sample, this clone was seen once. The chain is built from TRBV20-1 and TRBJ1-1; D gene unclear. The CDR3 extends over 13 amino acids. The V and J ends lost 3 bases and 1 base respectively, with 9 bases between them. Germline V gene data show CDR1 as DFQATT and CDR2 as SNEGSKA (reference sequence). CDR3 loop: CSASRDRNTEAFF. The CDR3 region has the DNA TGCAGTGCTAGTCGGGATAGGAACACTGAAGCTTTCTTT.

This clone was seen a single time. The rearrangement links TRBV3-1 (or the pseudogene TRBV3-2) to TRBJ2-1, with 14 nucleotides matching TRBD2. The CDR3 has 18 amino acids. V was pared by 1 base and J by 8 bases, with 10 bases of the junction left unmatched. Germline values: CDR1 LGHDT, CDR2 YNNKEL (reference sequence). The CDR3 sequence: CASSQVPQTSGRGHEQFF. The DNA for the CDR3 is TGTGCCAGCAGCCAAGTACCCCAGACTAGCGGGAGGGGGCATGAGCAGTTCTTC.

The chain uses TRBV4-2 and TRBJ1-1; possibly TRBD1 for D (6 bases). From germline, CDR1 is LGHNA and CDR2 YNFKEQ. Trimming removed 5 bases at V and 5 bases at J, with 15 bases between. The CDR3 length is 14 residues. The CDR3 coding sequence is TGTGCCAGCAGCTACCGGACAGATCGGACTGAAGCTTTCTTT. Protein sequence: CASSYRTDRTEAFF.

This chain connects TRBV6-5 to TRBJ2-7, with TRBD1 as a possible D gene (5 bases). CDR1 is MNHEY, CDR2 SVGAGI, per germline. With 6 bases removed from V and 2 bases from J, the gap between germline ends came to 8 bases. The CDR3 totals 12 residues. This chain's CDR3 is CASRAGPYEQYF. Here the CDR3 DNA reads TGTGCCAGCAGGGCAGGGCCCTACGAGCAGTACTTC.

V gene TRBV29-1 combines with J gene TRBJ2-7; D is unclear. CDR1 SQVTM and CDR2 ANQGSEA come from the germline V gene. V was cut by 4 bases and J by 2 bases, with 12 bases left in between. This CDR3 has 13 amino acids. CDR3 protein: CSVAGFLTYEQYF. The CDR3 DNA reads as TGCAGCGTTGCCGGGTTTCTTACCTACGAGCAGTACTTC.

This clone was seen a single time. The CDR3: CASSEFFSGEGGTDTQYF. The CDR3, as DNA: TGTGCCAGCAGTGAATTCTTTTCGGGGGAGGGCGGCACAGATACGCAGTATTTT. This sequence joins TRBV25-1 and TRBJ2-3; the match to TRBD2 covers 7 bases. The junction had 11 bases not matched to a gene; V was cut back by 1 base and J by 1 base. Germline values: CDR1 MGHDK, CDR2 SYGVNS. There are 18 residues in the CDR3.

This chain joins TRBV11-3 and TRBJ1-1, with 7 bases matching TRBD1. The CDR3 sequence is 13 residues long. Trimming removed 3 bases from V and 5 bases from J; junction bases left unmatched: 3. Germline loops: CDR1 SGHNT, CDR2 YENEEA. The CDR3 DNA reads as TGTGCCAGCAGCTTGGAGGGGGCGACTGAAGCTTTCTTT. Its translation is CASSLEGATEAFF.

V and J are TRBV19 and TRBJ1-5; no clear D. CDR3 size: 15 residues. Germline lookup yields CDR1 LNHDA and CDR2 SQIVND (reference sequence). V gave up 3 bases and J gave up 3 bases, with 12 bases separating them. The CDR3, as DNA: TGTGCCAGTAGTATCGCCGGGGTTTTCAATCAGCCCCAGCATTTT. Its protein is CASSIAGVFNQPQHF.

Of note for this clone: Given a much more abundant clone one base away, this may be a read error. Other DNA sequences in the same sample also yield this CDR3. This chain joins TRBV12-3 or TRBV12-4 and TRBJ2-7; perhaps D is TRBD1 or TRBD2 (5 bases each). The length of the CDR3 is 13 residues. V shed 1 base and J shed 2 bases, with 6 bases lying between them. The CDR3 loop reads CASSLGGTYEQYF. The CDR3 DNA is TGTGCCAGCAGTTTAGGGGGGACCTACGAGCAGTACTTC.